The TCR beta chain under discussion was sequenced for a study of shared clonotypes between healthy human individuals. The assay was carried out at the deep level. Produced via immunoSEQ multiplex PCR; TCRdb's table is partial and in-frame only. The repertoire has some 2,400,000 clones, under 97% of them found once; the top ten carry 0.13%. About this clone: The antigen is not known.

Trimming cost V 6 bases and J 2 bases, with 11 bases left between them. The CDR3 has 13 residues. Germline CDR1 MNHEY, CDR2 SVGAGI. Study-wide results and limits: Estimated clonotype richness was generally higher in naive than memory subsets.

The chain carries TRBV6-5 and TRBJ2-7; D gene uncertain. The sequencing input was naive CD4+ T cells sorted from blood. As to subset: CD45RA+ positively selected. The clonotype originates from a man between 18 and 35 years old in good health. The DNA of the CDR3 is TGTGCCAGCAGCCAACAGTACGCCTACGAGCAGTACTTC. It is translated as CASSQQYAYEQYF.